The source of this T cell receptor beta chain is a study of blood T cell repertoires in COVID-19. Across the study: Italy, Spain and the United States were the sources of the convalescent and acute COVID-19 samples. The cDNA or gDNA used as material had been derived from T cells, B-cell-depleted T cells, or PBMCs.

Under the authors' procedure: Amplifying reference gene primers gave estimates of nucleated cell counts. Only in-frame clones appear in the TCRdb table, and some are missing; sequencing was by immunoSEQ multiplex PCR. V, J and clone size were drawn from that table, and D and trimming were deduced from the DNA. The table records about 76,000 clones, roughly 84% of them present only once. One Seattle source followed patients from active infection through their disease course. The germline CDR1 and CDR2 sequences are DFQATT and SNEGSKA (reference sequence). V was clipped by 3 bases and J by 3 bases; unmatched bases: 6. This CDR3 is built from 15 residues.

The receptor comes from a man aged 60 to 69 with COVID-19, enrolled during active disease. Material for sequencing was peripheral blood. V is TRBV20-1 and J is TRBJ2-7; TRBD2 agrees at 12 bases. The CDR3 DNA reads TGCAGTGCTAGTGACAGGACTAGCGGGGTCTACGAGCAGTACTTC. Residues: CSASDRTSGVYEQYF.